Listed here are 25 T cell receptor beta chains from one sample, sequenced in a study of T-cell memory formation after mild COVID-19. MiXCR, applied by TCRdb to the 5' RACE reads, yields one record per CDR3 protein. In the table there are fewer than 400,000 distinct CDR3 sequences, around 13% of which are singletons. Specimen: PBMCs or a T cell subset sorted from them (not recorded which). The receptors were gathered from a man younger than 35 who had mild COVID-19 (a few samples of this study predate the infection). Cell type and time point are not known.

This clonotype was seen more than once but under ten times. CDR3 residues: CASSQVRNNPYEQYF. CDR3 sequence (DNA): TGTGCCAGCAGCCAAGTCCGTAATAACCCCTACGAGCAGTACTTC. The rearrangement links TRBV3-2 to TRBJ2-7. TRBV3-2 is flagged as a pseudogene. The CDR3 has 15 amino acids.

This clonotype was found a few times. CDR3 nucleotides: TGTGCCATCAGTGGACAGGGGGACGAGACCCAGTACTTC. Its protein is CAISGQGDETQYF. J is TRBJ2-5 and V is TRBV10-3; 9 bases match TRBD1. V shed 4 bases and J 5 bases; nucleotides not matched to a gene: 2. The CDR3 length is 13 residues. The germline V gene encodes CDR1 ENHRY and CDR2 SYGVKD.

This clonotype showed up many times. The chain links TRBV7-2 to TRBJ1-6; D perhaps matches TRBD1 (6 bases). The CDR3 has 15 residues. V lost 3 bases, J lost 6 bases, and 12 bases lay in between. CDR1 is SGHTA, CDR2 FQGNSA, per germline. CDR3 nucleotide sequence: TGTGCCAGCAGCTTCCTGAGGGGGGGTAATTCACCCCTCCACTTT. This encodes CASSFLRGGNSPLHF.

The chain links TRBV4-1 to TRBJ2-2; TRBD1 is a possible D gene (6 bases). Per germline, CDR1 MGHRA and CDR2 YSYEKL. Between the trimmed V and J ends, which lost 0 bases and 2 bases, there was a span of 13 bases. CDR3 size: 17 residues. The DNA for the CDR3 is TGCGCCAGCAGCCAAGATGAGGCAGGGGCCAACACCGGGGAGCTGTTTTTT. Encoded protein: CASSQDEAGANTGELFF.

This clonotype has just a few counts. The CDR3 coding sequence is TGTGCCAGCAGCGGGCCGGACGGGAGCTCTGGGGCCAACGTCCTGACTTTC. This encodes CASSGPDGSSGANVLTF. The J gene is TRBJ2-6, the V gene TRBV5-6, with D maybe TRBD2 (6 bases). The CDR3 contains 17 residues. Deletions cut 4 bases from V and 0 bases from J, with 14 bases between. Germline lookup yields CDR1 SGHDT and CDR2 YYEEEE. The variable domain in full, completed from reference TRBV5-6 and TRBJ2-6, reads DAGVTQSPTHLIKTRGQQVTLRCSPKSGHDTVSWYQQALGQGPQFIFQYYEEEERQRGNFPDRFSGHQFPNYSSELNVNALLLGDSALYLCASSGPDGSSGANVLTFGAGSRLTVL.

Ten or more counts support this clonotype. The chain links TRBV12-3 or TRBV12-4 to TRBJ1-4; D ambiguous. Trimming took 5 bases from V and 11 from J, leaving 12 bases between them. The CDR3 consists of 12 residues. CDR3 sequence reads: CASSLHDGKLFF. CDR3 sequence (DNA): TGTGCCAGCAGTCTACACGATGGGAAACTGTTTTTT.

The rearrangement joins TRBV6-2 or TRBV6-3 to TRBJ2-7; the match to TRBD1 covers 8 bases. Germline CDR1 MNHEY, CDR2 SVGEGT. The CDR3 contains 12 residues. J gave up 6 bases and V 7 bases, and 5 bases lay outside the gene matches. Here the CDR3 DNA reads TGTGCCAGCAATGACAGGGGCGGCGAGCAGTACGTC. It is translated as CASNDRGGEQYV.

This clonotype was detected a few times. The chain employs TRBV6-1 and TRBJ1-6; D possibly corresponds to TRBD1 (5 bases). Germline-derived CDR1 and CDR2 are MNHNS and SASEGT. Trimming stripped 8 bases from V and 5 bases from J, with 7 bases between. The CDR3 extends over 12 amino acids. The CDR3 DNA follows: TGTGCCAGCGGACACCATAATTCACCCCTCCACTTT. Amino acid sequence: CASGHHNSPLHF.

This clonotype was counted a few times. V is TRBV20-1 and J is TRBJ1-2, with D tentatively TRBD1 (6 bases). Between the trimmed V and J ends, which lost 2 bases and 3 bases, there was a span of 13 bases. Germline CDR1 is DFQATT and CDR2 is SNEGSKA (reference sequence). The CDR3 is made up of 14 amino acids. The CDR3: CSARSAQGDYGYTF. CDR3 DNA sequence: TGCAGTGCTAGAAGTGCACAGGGAGACTATGGCTACACCTTC.

There are a few counts of this clonotype. V gene TRBV20-1 combines with J gene TRBJ2-2; TRBD1 is a possible D gene (5 bases). This CDR3 comprises 14 residues. The germline CDR1 and CDR2 sequences are DFQATT and SNEGSKA (reference sequence). Trimming pared 0 bases from V and 4 bases from J, leaving 9 bases between. In DNA, the CDR3 is TGCAGTGCTAGAGATCTGGGGCTCACCGGGGAGCTGTTTTTT. This encodes CSARDLGLTGELFF.

The chain links TRBV11-2 to TRBJ1-4; 10 nucleotides match TRBD1. V gave up 3 bases and J gave up 6 bases; unmatched junction bases: 7. The CDR3 runs 16 residues. Germline V lookup: CDR1 SGHAT, CDR2 FQNNGV. CDR3 nucleotides: TGTGCCAGCAGCTTTCCCCCCGGACAGGGGGATGAAAAACTGTTTTTT. This translates into CASSFPPGQGDEKLFF.

This rearrangement joins TRBV14 to TRBJ2-7; 11 positions agree with TRBD2. Germline V gene sequence: CDR1 SGHDN, CDR2 FVKESK. V trimming: 6 bases; J trimming: 1 base; junction bases outside the gene matches: 2. This CDR3 has 14 amino acids. The chain's CDR3 is CASRTSGESYEQYF. The CDR3 DNA reads as TGTGCCAGCAGGACTAGCGGGGAGTCCTACGAGCAGTACTTC.

This clonotype has ten or more counts. The rearrangement links TRBV3-1 to TRBJ1-5, with TRBD1 identical over 8 bases. V gave up 4 bases and J gave up 6 bases; unmatched junction bases: 8. This CDR3 is 15 amino acids long. Germline V lookup: CDR1 LGHDT, CDR2 YNNKEL (reference sequence). This chain's CDR3 is CASSPGQGHRQPQHF. The DNA of the CDR3 is TGTGCCAGCAGCCCAGGACAGGGTCATCGTCAGCCCCAGCATTTT.

The V call is TRBV5-6, the J call TRBJ2-7, with a tentative D call TRBD2 (6 bases). The CDR3 consists of 14 residues. The V and J ends lost 4 bases and 4 bases respectively, with 15 bases between them. Germline loops: CDR1 SGHDT, CDR2 YYEEEE. CDR3 protein: CASSTPRGIYEQYV. CDR3 sequence (DNA): TGTGCCAGCAGCACTCCCCGGGGGATATACGAGCAGTACGTC.

This clonotype was recorded at least ten times. V and J are TRBV20-1 and TRBJ2-3, with 9 nucleotides matching TRBD2. Unmatched junction bases numbered 9, after V lost 6 bases and J lost 2 bases. The germline V gene has CDR1 DFQATT and CDR2 SNEGSKA (reference sequence). The CDR3 length is 15 residues. The CDR3 nucleotides read TGCAGTGCCGGCAAAGCGGGGGGTCCCACAGATACGCAGTATTTT. Its translation is CSAGKAGGPTDTQYF.

This clonotype was counted only a few times. The DNA is omitted, as the CDR3 cannot be located on it reliably, and the CDR3 follows TCRdb's listing. The chain employs TRBV7-3 and TRBJ1-4; the table gives TRBD1 as D, unverified against the DNA. In germline, CDR1 is SGHTA, CDR2 FQGTGA. The CDR3 is 17 amino acids long, termini counted. The CDR3 region is CASSLTRDPQLMKNCFF.

The J gene is TRBJ1-1, the V gene TRBV5-1; 7 bases align to TRBD1. The length of the CDR3 is 15 residues. Germline V gene lookup returns CDR1 SGHRS and CDR2 YFSETQ. After removal of 5 bases from V and 4 bases from J, the junction contained 11 bases not matched to a gene. CDR3 sequence (DNA): TGCGCCAGCAGAAACGGACAGGTCGTAGGCACTGAAGCTTTCTTT. This encodes CASRNGQVVGTEAFF.

V is TRBV7-8 and J is TRBJ2-1; 10 bases map to TRBD2. The CDR3 runs to 17 residues. Germline V gives CDR1 SGHVS, CDR2 FQNEAQ. J gave up 3 bases and V 5 bases, and 10 bases lay outside the gene matches. As DNA, the CDR3 is TGTGCCAGCAGCACCTTCAGGGCTAGCGGGAGCTACAATGAGCAGTTCTTC. Translated: CASSTFRASGSYNEQFF.

This clonotype was counted between two and nine times. The J gene is TRBJ1-1, the V gene TRBV6-5; no clear D. Trimming took off 5 bases at V and 5 bases at J, with 18 bases between the two ends. CDR1 and CDR2 from the germline V gene are MNHEY and SVGAGI. The CDR3 loop spans 15 amino acids. CDR3 nucleotide sequence: TGTGCCAGCAGTCCCGGGCCCCGTCATTGGACTGAAGCTTTCTTT. This translates into CASSPGPRHWTEAFF.

This clonotype was seen more than once but under ten times. Relative to the germline gene, one junction end is altered; a read error may explain this. The chain joins TRBV3-1 to TRBJ2-5, with D possibly TRBD1 on 6 matching bases. The CDR3 has 12 amino acids. Germline V CDR1 and CDR2: LGHDT, YNNKEL (reference sequence). CDR3 residues: CASSYGMDRATF. The DNA for the CDR3 is TGTGCCAGCAGTTATGGGATGGACAGAGCAACCTTC.

The chain has TRBV6-5 and TRBJ2-7; the match to TRBD1 covers 9 bases. Losses at the gene ends were 5 bases for V and 2 bases for J; bases not matched to a gene: 7. The CDR3 is made up of 15 amino acids. Germline V gives CDR1 MNHEY, CDR2 SVGAGI. This CDR3 reads CASSPRTGVAYEQYF. The CDR3 DNA is TGTGCCAGCAGTCCCCGGACAGGGGTCGCCTACGAGCAGTACTTC.

V usage is TRBV12-3 or TRBV12-4 and J usage is TRBJ2-5; tentative D call: TRBD1 (6 bases). This CDR3 is built from 12 residues. V was pared by 8 bases and J by 4 bases, with 11 bases between. The DNA of the CDR3 is TGTGCCAGCTGGCCAGGGGTAGAGACCCAGTACTTC. Its protein is CASWPGVETQYF.

This clonotype was detected only a few times. This chain uses TRBV7-2 with TRBJ1-5; D unclear. V was clipped by 2 bases and J by 0 bases, with 14 bases between them. Germline CDR1 SGHTA, CDR2 FQGNSA. The CDR3 runs 17 residues. CDR3 residues: CASSLSPLSNSNQPQHF. CDR3 bases: TGTGCCAGCAGCTTATCCCCCTTAAGTAATAGCAATCAGCCCCAGCATTTT.

This clonotype has just a few counts. The chain joins TRBV7-2 to TRBJ1-3; TRBD1 aligns across 7 bases. This CDR3 contains 15 residues. Trimming cost V 4 bases and J 4 bases; bases outside gene matches: 7. Germline assignment: CDR1 SGHTA and CDR2 FQGNSA. CDR3 sequence (DNA): TGTGCCAGCAGCTCCAAGCGGACAGGAGGAAACACCATATATTTT. It translates to CASSSKRTGGNTIYF.

The chain has TRBV5-4 and TRBJ2-5; D not resolved. The CDR3 has 15 residues. CDR1 and CDR2 (germline): SGHNT, YYREEE (reference sequence). V was shortened by 4 bases and J by 4 bases, with 17 bases between the two germline ends. CDR3 in DNA: TGTGCCAGCAGCCCGCCGGACGGTATGGGAGAGACCCAGTACTTC. Its protein is CASSPPDGMGETQYF.